The sequence of this T cell receptor (beta chain) was determined in a study of T cells expressing NK-cell markers. Germline lookup yields CDR1 DFQATT and CDR2 SNEGSKA (reference sequence). The CDR3 loop spans 14 amino acids. 5'RACE template switching with UMIs generated TCR beta cDNA. Using the 5' RACE reads, TCRdb records one entry per CDR3 protein without DNA. This sample lists under 600,000 distinct CDR3 sequences; its ten largest clones have roughly 1.4%. This TCR derives from a woman in her fifties or sixties in good health. The chain uses TRBV20-1 and TRBJ1-3. What was sequenced was blood T cells: a sorted CD56 or NKG2C T cell subset, CD4+ or CD8+ T cells, or bulk PBMC T cells (not recorded which). The CDR3 is CSASAHSSGNTIYF.